The T cell receptor (beta chain) under discussion was sequenced for a study of TIL therapy for anti-PD-1-resistant metastatic lung cancer. This clone is a singleton in its sample. Specified time point: pre-treatment sample, taken before nivolumab and TIL therapy. Sequencing used immunoSEQ v3. The table came from immunoSEQ multiplex PCR; TCRdb's copy has only in-frame clones and leaves some out. The data contain 55,000 to 70,000 clones, around 86% of them seen just once; the ten biggest clones take up around 2.6%. V was cut by 1 base and J by 5 bases, with 8 bases left in between. The CDR3 length is 14 residues. Germline values: CDR1 SGHTA, CDR2 FQGNSA.

The V call is TRBV7-2, the J call TRBJ2-2, with D possibly being TRBD1 (6 bases). The sample in question was blood, obtained at baseline. The sequence derives from a person aged 25-79 years with non-small cell lung cancer. As DNA, the CDR3 is TGTGCCAGCAGCTTAGTAGGGGGAACCGGGGAGCTGTTTTTT. Its protein is CASSLVGGTGELFF.